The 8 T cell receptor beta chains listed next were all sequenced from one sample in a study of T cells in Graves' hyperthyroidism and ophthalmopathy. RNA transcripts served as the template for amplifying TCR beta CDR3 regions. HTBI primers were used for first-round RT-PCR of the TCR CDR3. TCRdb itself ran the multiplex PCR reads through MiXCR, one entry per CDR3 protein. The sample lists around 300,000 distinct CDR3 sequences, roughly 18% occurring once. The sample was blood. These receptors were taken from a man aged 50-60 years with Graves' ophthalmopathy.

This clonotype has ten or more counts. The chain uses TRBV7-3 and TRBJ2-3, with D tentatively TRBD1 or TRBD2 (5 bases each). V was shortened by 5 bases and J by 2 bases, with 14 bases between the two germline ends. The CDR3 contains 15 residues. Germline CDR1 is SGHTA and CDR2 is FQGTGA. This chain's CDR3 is CASSLTGRPTDTQYF. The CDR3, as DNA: TGTGCCAGCAGCCTGACGGGGCGACCCACAGATACGCAGTATTTT.

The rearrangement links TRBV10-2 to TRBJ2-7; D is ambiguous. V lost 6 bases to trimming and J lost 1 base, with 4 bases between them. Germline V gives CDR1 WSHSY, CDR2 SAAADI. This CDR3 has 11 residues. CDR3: CASRESYEQYF. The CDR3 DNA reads TGCGCCAGCAGGGAATCCTACGAGCAGTACTTC.

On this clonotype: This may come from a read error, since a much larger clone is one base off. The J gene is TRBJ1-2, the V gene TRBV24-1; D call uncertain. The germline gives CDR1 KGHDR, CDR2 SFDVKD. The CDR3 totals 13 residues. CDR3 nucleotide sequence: TGTGCCGCCAGTGTAGGAGGATTCTATGGCTACACCTTC. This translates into CAASVGGFYGYTF.

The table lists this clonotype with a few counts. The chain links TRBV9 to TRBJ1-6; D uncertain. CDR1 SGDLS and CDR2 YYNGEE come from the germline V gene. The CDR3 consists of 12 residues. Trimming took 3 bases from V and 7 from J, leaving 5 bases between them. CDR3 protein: CASSAGNSPLHF. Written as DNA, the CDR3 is TGTGCCAGCAGCGCCGGGAATTCACCCCTCCACTTT.

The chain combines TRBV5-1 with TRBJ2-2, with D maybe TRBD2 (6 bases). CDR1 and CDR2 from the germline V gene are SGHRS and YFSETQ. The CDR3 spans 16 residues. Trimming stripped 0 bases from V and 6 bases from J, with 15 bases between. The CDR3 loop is CASSLAVGSRSGELFF. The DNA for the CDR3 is TGCGCCAGCAGCTTGGCCGTCGGGAGTCGGTCCGGGGAGCTGTTTTTT.

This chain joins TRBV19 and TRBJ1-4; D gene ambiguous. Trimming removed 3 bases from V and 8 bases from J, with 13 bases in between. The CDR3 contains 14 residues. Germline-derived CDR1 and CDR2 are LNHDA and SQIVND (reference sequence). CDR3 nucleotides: TGTGCCAGTAGTATGCTTGGACCGAGGGAAAAACTGTTTTTT. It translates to CASSMLGPREKLFF.

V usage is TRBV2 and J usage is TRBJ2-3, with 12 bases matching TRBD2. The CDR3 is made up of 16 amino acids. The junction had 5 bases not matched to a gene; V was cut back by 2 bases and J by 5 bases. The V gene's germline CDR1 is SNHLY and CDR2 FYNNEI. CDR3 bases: TGTGCCAGCAGTGAACTAGCGGGAGGGCAAGTAGATACGCAGTATTTT. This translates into CASSELAGGQVDTQYF. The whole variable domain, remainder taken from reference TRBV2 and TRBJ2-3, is EPEVTQTPSHQVTQMGQEVILRCVPISNHLYFYWYRQILGQKVEFLVSFYNNEISEKSEIFDDQFSVERPDGSNFTLKIRSTKLEDSAMYFCASSELAGGQVDTQYFGPGTRLTVL.

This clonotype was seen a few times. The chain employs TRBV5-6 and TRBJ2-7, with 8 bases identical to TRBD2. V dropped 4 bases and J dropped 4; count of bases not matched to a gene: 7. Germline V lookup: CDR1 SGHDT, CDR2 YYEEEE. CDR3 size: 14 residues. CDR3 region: CASSKAGDSYEQYF. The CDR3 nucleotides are TGTGCCAGCAGCAAAGCGGGAGATAGTTACGAGCAGTACTTC.